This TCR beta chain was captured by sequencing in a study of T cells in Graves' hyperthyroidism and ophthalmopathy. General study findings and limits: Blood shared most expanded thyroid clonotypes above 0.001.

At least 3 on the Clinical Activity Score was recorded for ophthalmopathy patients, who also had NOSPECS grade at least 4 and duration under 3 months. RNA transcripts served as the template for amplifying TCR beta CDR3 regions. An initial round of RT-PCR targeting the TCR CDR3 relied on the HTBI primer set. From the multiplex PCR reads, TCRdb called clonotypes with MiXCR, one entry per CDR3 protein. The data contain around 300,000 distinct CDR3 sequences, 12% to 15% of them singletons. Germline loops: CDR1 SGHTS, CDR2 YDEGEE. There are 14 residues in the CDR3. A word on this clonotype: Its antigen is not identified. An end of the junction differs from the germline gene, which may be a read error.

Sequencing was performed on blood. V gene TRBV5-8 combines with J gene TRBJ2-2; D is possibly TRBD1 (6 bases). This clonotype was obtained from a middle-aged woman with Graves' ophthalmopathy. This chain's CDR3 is CASGLDRNTGELFF. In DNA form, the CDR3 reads TGTGCCAGCGGCTTGGACAGGAACACCGGGGAGCTGTTTTTT. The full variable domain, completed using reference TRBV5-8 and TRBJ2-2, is EAGVTQSPTHLIKTRGQQATLRCSPISGHTSVYWYQQALGLGLQFLLWYDEGEERNRGNFPPRFSGRQFPNYSSELNVNALELEDSALYLCASGLDRNTGELFFGEGSRLTVL.